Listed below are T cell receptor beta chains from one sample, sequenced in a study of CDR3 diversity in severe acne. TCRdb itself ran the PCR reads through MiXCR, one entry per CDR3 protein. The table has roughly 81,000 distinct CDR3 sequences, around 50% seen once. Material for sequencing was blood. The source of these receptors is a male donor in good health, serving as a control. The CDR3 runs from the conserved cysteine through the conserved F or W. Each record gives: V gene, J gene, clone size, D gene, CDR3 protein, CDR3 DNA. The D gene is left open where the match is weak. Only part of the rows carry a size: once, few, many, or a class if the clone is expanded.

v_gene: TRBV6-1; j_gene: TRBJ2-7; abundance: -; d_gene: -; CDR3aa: CASSEGGATYEQYF; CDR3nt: TGTGCCAGCAGTGAAGGTGGGGCCACCTACGAGCAGTACTTC
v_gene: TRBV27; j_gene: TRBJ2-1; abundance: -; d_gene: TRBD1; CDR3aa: CASSLHYGQGTNEQFF; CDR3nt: TGTGCCAGCAGTCTACACTACGGACAGGGGACCAATGAGCAGTTCTTC
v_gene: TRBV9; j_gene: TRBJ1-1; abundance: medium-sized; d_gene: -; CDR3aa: CASSLLDGNTEAFF; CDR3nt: TGTGCCAGCAGCTTACTAGACGGGAACACTGAAGCTTTCTTT
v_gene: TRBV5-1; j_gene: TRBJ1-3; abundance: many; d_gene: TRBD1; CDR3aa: CASSPQGGDTIYF; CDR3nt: TGCGCCAGCAGCCCCCAGGGGGGGGACACCATATATTTT
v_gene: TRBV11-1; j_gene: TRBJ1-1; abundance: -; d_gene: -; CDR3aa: CASSLMEDTEAFF; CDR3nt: TGTGCCAGCAGCTTAATGGAGGACACTGAAGCTTTCTTT
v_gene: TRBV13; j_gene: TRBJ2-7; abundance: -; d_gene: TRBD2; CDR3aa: CASSIQSSGRADREQYF; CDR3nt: TGTGCCAGCAGCATACAGTCTAGCGGGAGGGCCGATCGCGAGCAGTACTTC
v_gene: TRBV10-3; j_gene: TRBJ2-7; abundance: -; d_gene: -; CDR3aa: CAIAPRGTISEQYF; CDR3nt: TGTGCCATCGCACCAAGGGGGACCATCTCCGAGCAGTACTTC
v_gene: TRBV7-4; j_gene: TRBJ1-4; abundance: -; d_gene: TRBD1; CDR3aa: CASSPKQGATTNEKLFF; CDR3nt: TGTGCCAGCAGTCCAAAACAGGGGGCTACTACTAATGAAAAACTGTTTTTT
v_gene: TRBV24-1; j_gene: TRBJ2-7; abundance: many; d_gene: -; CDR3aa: CATSDIGEQYF; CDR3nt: TGTGCCACCAGTGATATAGGGGAGCAGTACTTC
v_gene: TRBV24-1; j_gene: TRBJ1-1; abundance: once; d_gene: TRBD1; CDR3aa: CATTGQGGGDTEAFF; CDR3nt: TGTGCCACCACGGGACAGGGAGGGGGAGACACTGAAGCTTTCTTT
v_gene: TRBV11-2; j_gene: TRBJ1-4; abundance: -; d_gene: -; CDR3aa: CASSSWWGDSSEKLFF; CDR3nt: TGTGCCAGCAGCTCGTGGTGGGGGGACTCTAGTGAAAAACTGTTTTTT
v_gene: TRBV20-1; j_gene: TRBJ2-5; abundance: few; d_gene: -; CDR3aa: CSARPLETQYF; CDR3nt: TGCAGTGCTCGACCACTGGAGACCCAGTACTTC
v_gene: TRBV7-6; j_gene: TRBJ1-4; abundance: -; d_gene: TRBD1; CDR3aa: CASSQQGGWEKLFF; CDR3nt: TGTGCCAGCAGCCAACAGGGGGGATGGGAAAAACTGTTTTTT
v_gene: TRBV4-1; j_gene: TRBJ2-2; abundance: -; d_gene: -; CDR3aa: CASSPKAYANTGELFF; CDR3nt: TGCGCCAGCAGCCCCAAGGCCTACGCGAACACCGGGGAGCTGTTTTTT
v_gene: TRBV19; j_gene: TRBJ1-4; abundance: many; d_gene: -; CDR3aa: CASSIRDRMNEKLFF; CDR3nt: TGTGCCAGTAGTATACGCGACAGGATGAATGAAAAACTGTTTTTT
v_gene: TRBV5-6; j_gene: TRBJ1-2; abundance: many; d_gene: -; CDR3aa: CASSASTEIYGYTF; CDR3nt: TGTGCCAGCAGCGCCTCGACAGAGATCTATGGCTACACCTTC
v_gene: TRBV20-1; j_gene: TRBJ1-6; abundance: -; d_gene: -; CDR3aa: CSARVAGVDNSPLHF; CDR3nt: TGCAGTGCTAGAGTGGCAGGGGTGGATAATTCACCCCTCCACTTT
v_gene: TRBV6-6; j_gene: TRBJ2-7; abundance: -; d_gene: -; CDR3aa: CASSYSATSYEQYF; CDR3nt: TGTGCCAGCAGTTACTCGGCTACCTCCTACGAGCAGTACTTC
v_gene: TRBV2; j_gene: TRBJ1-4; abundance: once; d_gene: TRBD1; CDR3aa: CASRDRPTNEKLFF; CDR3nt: TGTGCCAGCAGGGACAGGCCCACTAATGAAAAACTGTTTTTT
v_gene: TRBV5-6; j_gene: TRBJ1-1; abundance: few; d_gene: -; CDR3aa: CASSIGTEHVAEAFF; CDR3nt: TGTGCCAGCAGCATCGGGACCGAACATGTGGCTGAAGCTTTCTTT
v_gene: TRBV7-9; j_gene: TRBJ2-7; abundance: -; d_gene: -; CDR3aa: CASSPPAGTAEQYF; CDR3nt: TGTGCCAGCAGCCCGCCAGCGGGGACAGCCGAGCAGTACTTC
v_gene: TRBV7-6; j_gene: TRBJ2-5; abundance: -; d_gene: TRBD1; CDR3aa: CASSSGGVETQYF; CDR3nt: TGTGCCAGCAGCTCAGGGGGCGTTGAGACCCAGTACTTC
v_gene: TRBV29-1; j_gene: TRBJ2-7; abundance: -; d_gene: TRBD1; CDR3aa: CSVSGTDAYEQYF; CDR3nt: TGCAGCGTCTCCGGGACAGACGCCTACGAGCAGTACTTC
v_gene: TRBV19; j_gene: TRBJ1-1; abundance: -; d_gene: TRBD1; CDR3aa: CASSETGAPTEAFF; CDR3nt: TGTGCCAGTTCTGAGACAGGGGCTCCCACTGAAGCTTTCTTT
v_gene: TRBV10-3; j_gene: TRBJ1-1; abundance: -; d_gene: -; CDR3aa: CAISESSGVGRRNTEAFF; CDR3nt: TGTGCCATCAGTGAGTCGTCGGGTGTAGGCAGACGGAACACTGAAGCTTTCTTT
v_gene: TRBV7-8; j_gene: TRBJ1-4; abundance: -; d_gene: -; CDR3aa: CASSYRRIATNEKLFF; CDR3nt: TGTGCCAGCAGCTATCGACGGATTGCAACTAATGAAAAACTGTTTTTT
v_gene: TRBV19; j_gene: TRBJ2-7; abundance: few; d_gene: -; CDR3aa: CASSIGQAGNEQYF; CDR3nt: TGTGCCAGTAGTATAGGGCAGGCTGGCAACGAGCAGTACTTC
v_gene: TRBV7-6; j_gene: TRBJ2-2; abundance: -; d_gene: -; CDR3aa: CASSLAGFDGGELFF; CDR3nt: TGTGCCAGCAGCTTAGCTGGGTTCGATGGCGGGGAGCTGTTTTTT
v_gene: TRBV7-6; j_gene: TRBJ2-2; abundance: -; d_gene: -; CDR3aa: CASSFLRRENTGELFF; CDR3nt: TGTGCCAGCAGCTTCCTGCGCCGGGAGAACACCGGGGAGCTGTTTTTT